What follows is one TCR beta chain and its context. The data belong to a study of blood T cells in healthy people across ages. The CDR3 runs to 14 residues. CDR1 is SGHNT, CDR2 YYREEE, per germline (reference sequence). J lost 8 bases, V lost 2 bases, and 7 bases had no gene match. Alongside a J-beta primer mix, a sample-barcoded 5' primer served in a second PCR lasting about 7 to 11 cycles. TCRdb recomputed calls from the 5' RACE reads with MiXCR, one row per CDR3 protein. The data contain about 640,000 distinct CDR3 sequences, 45% to 65% of them singletons. Source material: blood. The clonotype originates from a man in his sixties in good health. The genes are TRBV5-4 and TRBJ1-1; 9 nucleotides line up with TRBD1. CDR3: CASSFRQGEREAFF. The CDR3 nucleotides are TGTGCCAGCAGCTTTCGACAGGGGGAGCGGGAAGCTTTCTTT.